One and the same sample provided the 3 T cell receptor beta chains below, sequenced in a study of blood T cell repertoires in COVID-19. TCRdb's table, derived via immunoSEQ multiplex PCR, lists solely in-frame clones and lacks some. The sample carries over 250,000 clones, 65% to 90% recorded once. Sample: peripheral blood. Source of these receptors: a human donor in a cohort sampled during active COVID-19.

The chain combines TRBV10-1 with TRBJ2-1; TRBD2 agrees at 8 bases. V dropped 7 bases and J dropped 6; count of bases not matched to a gene: 11. The CDR3 is made up of 15 amino acids. The V gene's germline CDR1 is WNHNN and CDR2 SYGVQD (reference sequence). CDR3 loop: CASIRFHAGGNEQFF. As DNA, the CDR3 is TGCGCCAGCATAAGGTTCCACGCGGGAGGCAATGAGCAGTTCTTC.

The table lists this clone with many counts. The chain combines TRBV4-3 with TRBJ2-7; D possibly corresponds to TRBD1 (5 bases). The CDR3 spans 14 residues. The germline V gene has CDR1 LGHNA and CDR2 YSLEER. The germline V and J ends were trimmed by 4 bases and 4 bases, with 14 bases remaining between them. CDR3 DNA sequence: TGCGCCAGCAGCCGCCAACAGGTAGGGTACGAGCAGTACTTC. The encoded protein is CASSRQQVGYEQYF.

The chain combines TRBV30 with TRBJ1-6; D call uncertain. V was clipped by 2 bases and J by 7 bases, with 3 bases between them. The CDR3 loop spans 11 amino acids. Germline loops: CDR1 GTSNPN, CDR2 SVGIG (reference sequence). CDR3 nucleotide sequence: TGTGCCTGGAGTTCGAATTCACCCCTCCACTTT. Residues: CAWSSNSPLHF. The whole variable domain, remainder taken from reference TRBV30 and TRBJ1-6, is SQTIHQWPATLVQPVGSPLSLECTVEGTSNPNLYWYRQAAGRGLQLLFYSVGIGQISSEVPQNLSASRPQDRQFILSSKKLLLSDSGFYLCAWSSNSPLHFGNGTRLTVT.